This TCR beta chain was recorded in a study of blood T cells in healthy people across ages. Across the study: Template switching captured about one barcoded beta molecule per two T cells.

Findings of the study overall: From one million sequenced T cells, diversity estimates were lower bounds. Percentage of naive T cells showed a strong correlation with TCR beta diversity.

A sample-barcoded 5' primer and a J-beta primer mix were used in a second PCR of about 7 to 12 cycles. TCRdb re-called the 5' RACE reads through MiXCR, storing one row per CDR3 protein. Of 1,500,000 or so distinct CDR3 sequences listed, approximately 39% are singletons. Of note for this clonotype: The antigen is not known.

V lost 0 bases and J lost 7; bases outside the gene matches: 11. The CDR3 is 16 residues long. The germline gives CDR1 LNHNV, CDR2 YYDKDF (reference sequence). Each sample used at least 6 million PBMCs. The sequenced sample was blood. The TCR was taken from a woman in her late teens or twenties in good health. This chain joins TRBV15 and TRBJ2-5, with 7 bases aligning to TRBD2. This chain's CDR3 is CATSRDLGSSGLTQYF. The CDR3 region has the DNA TGTGCCACCAGCAGAGATCTGGGGTCTAGCGGTTTGACCCAGTACTTC.